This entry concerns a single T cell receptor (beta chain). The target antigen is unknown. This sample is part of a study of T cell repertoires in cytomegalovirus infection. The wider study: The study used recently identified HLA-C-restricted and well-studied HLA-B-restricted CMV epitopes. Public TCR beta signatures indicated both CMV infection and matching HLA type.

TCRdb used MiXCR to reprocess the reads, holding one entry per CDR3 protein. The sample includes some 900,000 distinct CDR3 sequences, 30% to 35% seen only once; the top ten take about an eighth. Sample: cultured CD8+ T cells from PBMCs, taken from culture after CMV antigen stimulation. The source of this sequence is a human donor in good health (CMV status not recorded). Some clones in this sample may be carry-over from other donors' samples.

CDR3 in amino acids: CASTAISGANGYTF. The CDR3 region has the DNA TGTGCCAGTACCGCTATCTCGGGGGCAAATGGCTACACCTTC. This chain uses TRBV19 with TRBJ1-2; a weak D match, TRBD1 (6 bases). Between the trimmed V and J ends, which lost 7 bases and 6 bases, there was a span of 18 bases. This CDR3 contains 14 residues. Germline V gene sequence: CDR1 LNHDA, CDR2 SQIVND (reference sequence).